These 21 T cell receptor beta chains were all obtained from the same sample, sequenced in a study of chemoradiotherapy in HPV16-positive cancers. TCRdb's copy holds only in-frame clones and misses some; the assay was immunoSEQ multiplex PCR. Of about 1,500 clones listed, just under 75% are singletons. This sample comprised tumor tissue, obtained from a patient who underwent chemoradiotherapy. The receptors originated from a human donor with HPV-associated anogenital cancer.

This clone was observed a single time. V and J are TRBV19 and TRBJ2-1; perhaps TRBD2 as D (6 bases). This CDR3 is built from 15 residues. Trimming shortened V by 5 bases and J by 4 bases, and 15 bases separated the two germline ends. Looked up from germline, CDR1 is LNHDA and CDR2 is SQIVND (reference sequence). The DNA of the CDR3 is TGTGCCAGTAGTCCCCCGGAGGGCCCTTACAATGAGCAGTTCTTC. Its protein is CASSPPEGPYNEQFF.

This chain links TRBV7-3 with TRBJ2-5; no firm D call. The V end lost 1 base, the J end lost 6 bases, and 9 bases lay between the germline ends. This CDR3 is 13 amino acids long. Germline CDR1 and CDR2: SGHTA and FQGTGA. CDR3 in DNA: TGTGCCAGCAGCTTAAGCAGTGATCAGACCCAGTACTTC. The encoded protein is CASSLSSDQTQYF.

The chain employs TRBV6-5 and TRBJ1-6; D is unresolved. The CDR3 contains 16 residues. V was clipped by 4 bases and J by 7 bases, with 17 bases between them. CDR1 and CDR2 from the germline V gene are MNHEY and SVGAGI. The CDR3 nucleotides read TGTGCCAGCAGTTCCACCCAGGCAGCCCAGAATTCACCCCTCCACTTT. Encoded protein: CASSSTQAAQNSPLHF.

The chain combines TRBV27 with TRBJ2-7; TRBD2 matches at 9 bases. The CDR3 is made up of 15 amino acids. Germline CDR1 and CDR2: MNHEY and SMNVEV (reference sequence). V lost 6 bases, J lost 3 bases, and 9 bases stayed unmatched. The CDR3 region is CASRSLAGGLYEQYF. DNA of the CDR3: TGTGCCAGCAGATCCCTTGCGGGGGGGCTCTACGAGCAGTACTTC.

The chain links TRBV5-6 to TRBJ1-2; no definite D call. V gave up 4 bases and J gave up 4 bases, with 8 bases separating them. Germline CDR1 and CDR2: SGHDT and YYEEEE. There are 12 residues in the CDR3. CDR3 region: CASSAGIYGYTF. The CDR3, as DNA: TGTGCCAGCAGCGCAGGAATCTATGGCTACACCTTC.

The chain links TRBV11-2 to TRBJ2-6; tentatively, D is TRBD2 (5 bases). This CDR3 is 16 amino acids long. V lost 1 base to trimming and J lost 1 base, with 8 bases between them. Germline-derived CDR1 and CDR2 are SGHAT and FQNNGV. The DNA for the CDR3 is TGTGCCAGCAGCTTAGCGTGGGAGTCTGGGGCCAACGTCCTGACTTTC. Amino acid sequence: CASSLAWESGANVLTF.

CDR3 DNA: TGCAGCGTTGAAGGGGTTAGGGGACTAGCTGACAATGAGCAGTTCTTC. It is translated as CSVEGVRGLADNEQFF. The gene calls are TRBV29-1 and TRBJ2-1; the match to TRBD2 covers 9 bases. The V gene's germline CDR1 is SQVTM and CDR2 ANQGSEA. V lost 1 base and J lost 5; bases outside the gene matches: 9. There are 16 residues in the CDR3.

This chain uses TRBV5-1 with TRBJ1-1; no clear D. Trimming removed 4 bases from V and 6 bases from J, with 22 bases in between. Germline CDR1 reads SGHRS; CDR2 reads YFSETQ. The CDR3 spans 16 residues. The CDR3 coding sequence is TGCGCCAGCAGCGCTGTCAGTAACCGACCTTCGTCTGAAGCTTTCTTT. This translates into CASSAVSNRPSSEAFF.

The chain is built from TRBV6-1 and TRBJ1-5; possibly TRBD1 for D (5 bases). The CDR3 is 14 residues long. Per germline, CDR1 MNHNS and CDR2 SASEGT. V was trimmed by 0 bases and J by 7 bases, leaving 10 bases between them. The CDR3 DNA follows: TGTGCCAGCAGTGAAGCGGGGGGGTCCCAGCCCCAGCATTTT. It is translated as CASSEAGGSQPQHF.

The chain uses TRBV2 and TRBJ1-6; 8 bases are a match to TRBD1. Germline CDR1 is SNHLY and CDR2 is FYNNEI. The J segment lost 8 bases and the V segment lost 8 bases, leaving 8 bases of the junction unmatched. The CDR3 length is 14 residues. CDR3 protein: CASARDRGYSPLHF. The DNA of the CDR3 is TGTGCCAGCGCTCGCGACAGGGGTTATTCACCCCTCCACTTT. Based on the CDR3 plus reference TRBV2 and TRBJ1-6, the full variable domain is EPEVTQTPSHQVTQMGQEVILRCVPISNHLYFYWYRQILGQKVEFLVSFYNNEISEKSEIFDDQFSVERPDGSNFTLKIRSTKLEDSAMYFCASARDRGYSPLHFGNGTRLTVT.

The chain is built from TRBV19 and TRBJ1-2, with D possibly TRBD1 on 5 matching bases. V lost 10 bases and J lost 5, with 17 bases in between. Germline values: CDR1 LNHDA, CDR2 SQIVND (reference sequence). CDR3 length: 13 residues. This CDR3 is CATSDGRGYGYTF. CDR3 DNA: TGTGCCACATCAGACGGCCGGGGGTATGGCTACACCTTC.

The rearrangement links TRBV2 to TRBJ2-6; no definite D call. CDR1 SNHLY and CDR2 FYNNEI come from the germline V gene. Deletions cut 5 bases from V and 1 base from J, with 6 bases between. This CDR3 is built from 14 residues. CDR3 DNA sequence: TGTGCCAGCAGTCAGTTGTCTGGGGCCAACGTCCTGACTTTC. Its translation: CASSQLSGANVLTF.

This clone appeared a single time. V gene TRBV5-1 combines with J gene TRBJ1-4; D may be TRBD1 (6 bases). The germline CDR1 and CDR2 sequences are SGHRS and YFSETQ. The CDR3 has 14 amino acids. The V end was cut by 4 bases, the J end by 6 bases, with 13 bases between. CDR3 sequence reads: CASSTRGLDEKLFF. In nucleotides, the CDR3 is TGCGCCAGCAGCACAAGGGGGTTAGATGAAAAACTGTTTTTT.

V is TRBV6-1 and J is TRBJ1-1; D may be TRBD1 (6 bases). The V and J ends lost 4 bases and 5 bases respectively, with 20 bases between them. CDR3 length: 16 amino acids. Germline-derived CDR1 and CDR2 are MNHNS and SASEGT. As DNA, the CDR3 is TGTGCCAGCAGTGGAGGTTGGCTCAGGGGAGGGACTGAAGCTTTCTTT. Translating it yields CASSGGWLRGGTEAFF.

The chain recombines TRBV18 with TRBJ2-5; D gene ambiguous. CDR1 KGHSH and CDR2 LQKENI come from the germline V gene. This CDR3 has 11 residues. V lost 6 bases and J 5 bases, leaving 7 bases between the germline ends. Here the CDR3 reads CASSLEETQYF. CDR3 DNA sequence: TGTGCCAGCTCCCTCGAGGAGACCCAGTACTTC.

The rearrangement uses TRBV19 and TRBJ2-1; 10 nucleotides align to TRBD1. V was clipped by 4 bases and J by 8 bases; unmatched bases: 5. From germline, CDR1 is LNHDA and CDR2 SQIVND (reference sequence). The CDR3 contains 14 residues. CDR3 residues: CASSTTGGRDEQFF. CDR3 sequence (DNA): TGTGCCAGTAGTACGACAGGGGGCAGGGATGAGCAGTTCTTC.

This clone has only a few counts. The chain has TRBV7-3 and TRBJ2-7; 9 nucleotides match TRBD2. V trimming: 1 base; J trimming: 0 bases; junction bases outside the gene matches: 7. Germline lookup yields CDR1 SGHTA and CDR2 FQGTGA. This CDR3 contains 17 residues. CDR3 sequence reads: CASSLMVVTSGSYEQYF. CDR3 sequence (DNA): TGTGCCAGCAGCTTAATGGTAGTGACTAGCGGCTCCTACGAGCAGTACTTC.

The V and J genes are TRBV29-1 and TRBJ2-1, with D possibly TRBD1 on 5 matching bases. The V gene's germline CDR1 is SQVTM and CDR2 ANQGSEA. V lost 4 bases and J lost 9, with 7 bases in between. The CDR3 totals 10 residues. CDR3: CSVGQGEQFF. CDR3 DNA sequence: TGCAGCGTTGGGCAGGGTGAGCAGTTCTTC.

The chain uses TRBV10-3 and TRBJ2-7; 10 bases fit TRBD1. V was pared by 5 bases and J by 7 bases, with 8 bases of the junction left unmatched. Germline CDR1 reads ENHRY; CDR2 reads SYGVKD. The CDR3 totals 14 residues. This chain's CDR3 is CAISNRDRGEEQYF. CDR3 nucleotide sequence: TGTGCCATCAGTAACCGGGACAGGGGAGAAGAGCAGTACTTC.

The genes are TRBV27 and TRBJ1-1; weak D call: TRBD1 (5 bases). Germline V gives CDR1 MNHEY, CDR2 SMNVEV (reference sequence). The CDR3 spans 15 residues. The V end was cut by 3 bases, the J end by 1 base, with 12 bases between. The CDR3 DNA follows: TGTGCCAGCAGTTTTGAAGCGACAGCGAACACTGAAGCTTTCTTT. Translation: CASSFEATANTEAFF.

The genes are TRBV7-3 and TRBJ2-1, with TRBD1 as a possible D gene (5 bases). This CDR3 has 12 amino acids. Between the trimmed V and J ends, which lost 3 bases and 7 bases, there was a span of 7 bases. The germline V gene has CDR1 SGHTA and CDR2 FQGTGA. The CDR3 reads CASSLQGNEQFF. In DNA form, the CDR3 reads TGTGCCAGCAGCTTGCAGGGAAATGAGCAGTTCTTC.